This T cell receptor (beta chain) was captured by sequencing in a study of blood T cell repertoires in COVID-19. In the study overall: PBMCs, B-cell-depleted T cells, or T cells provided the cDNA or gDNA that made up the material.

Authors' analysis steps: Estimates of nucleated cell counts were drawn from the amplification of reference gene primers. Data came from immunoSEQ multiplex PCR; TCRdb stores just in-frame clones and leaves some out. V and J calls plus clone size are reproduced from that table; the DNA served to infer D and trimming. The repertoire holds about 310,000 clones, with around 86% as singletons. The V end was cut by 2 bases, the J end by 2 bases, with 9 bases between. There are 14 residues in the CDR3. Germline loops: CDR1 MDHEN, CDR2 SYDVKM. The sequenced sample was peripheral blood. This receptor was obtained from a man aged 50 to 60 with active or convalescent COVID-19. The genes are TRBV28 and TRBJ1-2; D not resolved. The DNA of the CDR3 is TGTGCCAGCAGTTTACCAGGATTCAACTATGGCTACACCTTC. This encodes CASSLPGFNYGYTF.